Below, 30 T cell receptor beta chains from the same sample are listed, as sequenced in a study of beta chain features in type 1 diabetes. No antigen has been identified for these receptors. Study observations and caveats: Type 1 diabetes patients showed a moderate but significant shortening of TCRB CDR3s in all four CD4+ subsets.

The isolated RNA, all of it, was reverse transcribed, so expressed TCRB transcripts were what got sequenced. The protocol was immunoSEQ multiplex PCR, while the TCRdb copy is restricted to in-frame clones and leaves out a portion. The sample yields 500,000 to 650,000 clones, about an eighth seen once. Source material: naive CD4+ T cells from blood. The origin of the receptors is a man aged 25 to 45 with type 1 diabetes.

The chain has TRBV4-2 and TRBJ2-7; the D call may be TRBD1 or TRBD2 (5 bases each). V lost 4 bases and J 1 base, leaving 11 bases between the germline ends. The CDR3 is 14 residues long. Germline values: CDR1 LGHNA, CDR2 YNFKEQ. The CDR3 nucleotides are TGTGCCAGCAGCCCTGGGGGATTTTCCTACGAGCAGTACTTC. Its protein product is CASSPGGFSYEQYF.

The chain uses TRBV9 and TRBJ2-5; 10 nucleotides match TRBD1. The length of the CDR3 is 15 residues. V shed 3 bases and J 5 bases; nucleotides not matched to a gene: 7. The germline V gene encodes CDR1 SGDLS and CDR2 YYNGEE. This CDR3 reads CASSETPTGGETQYF. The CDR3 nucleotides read TGTGCCAGCAGCGAAACCCCGACAGGGGGCGAGACCCAGTACTTC. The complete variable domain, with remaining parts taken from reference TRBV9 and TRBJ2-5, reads DSGVTQTPKHLITATGQRVTLRCSPRSGDLSVYWYQQSLDQGLQFLIQYYNGEERAKGNILERFSAQQFPDLHSELNLSSLELGDSALYFCASSETPTGGETQYFGPGTRLLVL.

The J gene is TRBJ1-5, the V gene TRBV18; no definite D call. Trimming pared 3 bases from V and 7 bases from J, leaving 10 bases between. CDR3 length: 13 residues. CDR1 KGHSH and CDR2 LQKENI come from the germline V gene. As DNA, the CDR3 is TGTGCCAGCTCACCCACGGACCGGCAGCCCCAGCATTTT. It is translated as CASSPTDRQPQHF.

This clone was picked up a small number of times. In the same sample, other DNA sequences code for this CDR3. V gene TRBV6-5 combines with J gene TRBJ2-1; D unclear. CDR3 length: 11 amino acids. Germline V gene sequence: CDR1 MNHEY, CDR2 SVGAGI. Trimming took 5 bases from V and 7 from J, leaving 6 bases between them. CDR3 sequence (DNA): TGTGCCAGCAGTCGCTATAATGAGCAGTTCTTC. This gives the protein CASSRYNEQFF.

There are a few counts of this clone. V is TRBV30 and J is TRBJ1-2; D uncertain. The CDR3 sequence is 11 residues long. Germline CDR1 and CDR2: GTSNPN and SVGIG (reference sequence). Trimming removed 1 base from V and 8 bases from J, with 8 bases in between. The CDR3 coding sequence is TGTGCCTGGAGTGCCCCGGCAGGCTACACCTTC. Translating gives CAWSAPAGYTF.

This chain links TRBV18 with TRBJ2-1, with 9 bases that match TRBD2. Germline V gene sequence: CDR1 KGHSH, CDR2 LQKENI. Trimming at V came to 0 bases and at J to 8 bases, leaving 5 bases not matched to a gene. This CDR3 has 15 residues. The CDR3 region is CASSPPVAGDHEQFF. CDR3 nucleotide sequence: TGTGCCAGCTCACCACCGGTAGCGGGGGACCATGAGCAGTTCTTC.

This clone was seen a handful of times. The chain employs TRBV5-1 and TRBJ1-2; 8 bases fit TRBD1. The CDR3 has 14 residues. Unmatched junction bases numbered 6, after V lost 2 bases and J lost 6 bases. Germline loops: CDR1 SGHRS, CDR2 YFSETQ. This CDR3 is CASSFPDRGNGYTF. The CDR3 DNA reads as TGCGCCAGCAGCTTCCCTGACAGGGGAAATGGCTACACCTTC.

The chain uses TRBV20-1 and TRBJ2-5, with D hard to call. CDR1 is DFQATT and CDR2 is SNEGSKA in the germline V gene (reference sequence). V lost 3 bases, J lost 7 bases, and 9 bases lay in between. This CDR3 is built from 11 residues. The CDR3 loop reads CSARVPGTQYF. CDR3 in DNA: TGCAGTGCTAGGGTCCCGGGGACCCAGTACTTC.

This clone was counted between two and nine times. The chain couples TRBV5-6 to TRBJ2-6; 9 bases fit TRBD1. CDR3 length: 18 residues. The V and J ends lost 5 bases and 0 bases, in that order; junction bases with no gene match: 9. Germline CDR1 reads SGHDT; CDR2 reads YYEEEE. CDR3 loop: CASRRTGGPSSGANVLTF. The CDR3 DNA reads TGTGCCAGCAGACGAACAGGGGGCCCAAGCTCTGGGGCCAACGTCCTGACTTTC.

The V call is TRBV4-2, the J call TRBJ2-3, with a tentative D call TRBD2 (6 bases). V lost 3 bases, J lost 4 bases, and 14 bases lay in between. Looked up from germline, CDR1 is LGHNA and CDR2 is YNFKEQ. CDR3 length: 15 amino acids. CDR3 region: CASSQVTRGPDTQYF. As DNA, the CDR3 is TGTGCCAGCAGCCAGGTGACTAGGGGCCCAGATACGCAGTATTTT.

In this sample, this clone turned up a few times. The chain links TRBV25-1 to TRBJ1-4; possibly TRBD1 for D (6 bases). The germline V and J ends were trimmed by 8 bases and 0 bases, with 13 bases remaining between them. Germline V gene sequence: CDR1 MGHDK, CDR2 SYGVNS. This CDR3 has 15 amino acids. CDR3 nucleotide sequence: TGTGCCAGCGCTCTCAGGGGAACAACTAATGAAAAACTGTTTTTT. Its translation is CASALRGTTNEKLFF.

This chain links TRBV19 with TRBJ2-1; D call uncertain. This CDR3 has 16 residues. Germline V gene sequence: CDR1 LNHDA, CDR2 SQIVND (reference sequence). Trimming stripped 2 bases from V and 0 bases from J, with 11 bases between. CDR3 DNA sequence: TGTGCCAGTAGTATAAATGAGCGAAGCTCCTACAATGAGCAGTTCTTC. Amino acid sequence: CASSINERSSYNEQFF. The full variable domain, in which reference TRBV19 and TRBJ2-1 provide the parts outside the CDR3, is DGGITQSPKYLFRKEGQNVTLSCEQNLNHDAMYWYRQDPGQGLRLIYYSQIVNDFQKGDIAEGYSVSREKKESFPLTVTSAQKNPTAFYLCASSINERSSYNEQFFGPGTRLTVL.

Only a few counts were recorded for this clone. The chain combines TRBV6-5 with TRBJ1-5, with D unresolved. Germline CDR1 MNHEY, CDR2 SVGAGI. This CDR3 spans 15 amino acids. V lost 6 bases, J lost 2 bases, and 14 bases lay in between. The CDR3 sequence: CASSGTASGNQPQHF. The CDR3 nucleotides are TGTGCCAGCAGCGGAACCGCCTCGGGCAATCAGCCCCAGCATTTT.

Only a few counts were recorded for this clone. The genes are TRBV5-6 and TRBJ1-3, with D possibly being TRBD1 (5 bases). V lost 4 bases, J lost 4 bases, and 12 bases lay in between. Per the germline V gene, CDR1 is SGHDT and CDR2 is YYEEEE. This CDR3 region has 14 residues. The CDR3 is CASSAQASGNTIYF. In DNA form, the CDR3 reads TGTGCCAGCAGCGCACAGGCCTCCGGAAACACCATATATTTT.

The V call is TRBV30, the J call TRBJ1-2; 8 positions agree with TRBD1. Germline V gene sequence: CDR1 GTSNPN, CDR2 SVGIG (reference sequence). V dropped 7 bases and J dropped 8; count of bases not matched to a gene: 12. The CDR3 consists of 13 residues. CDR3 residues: CASFPGQGLGYTF. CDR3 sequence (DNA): TGTGCCTCCTTTCCAGGACAGGGCTTAGGCTACACCTTC.

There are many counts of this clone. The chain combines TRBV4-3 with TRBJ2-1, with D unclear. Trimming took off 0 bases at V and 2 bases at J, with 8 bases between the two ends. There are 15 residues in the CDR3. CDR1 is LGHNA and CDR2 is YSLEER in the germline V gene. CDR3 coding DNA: TGCGCCAGCAGCCAAGATCTTACAGCCTACAATGAGCAGTTCTTC. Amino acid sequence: CASSQDLTAYNEQFF.

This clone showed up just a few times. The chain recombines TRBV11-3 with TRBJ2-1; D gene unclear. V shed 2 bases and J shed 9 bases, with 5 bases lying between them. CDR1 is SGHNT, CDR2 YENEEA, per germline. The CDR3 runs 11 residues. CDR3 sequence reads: CASSLQFEQFF. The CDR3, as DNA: TGTGCCAGCAGCTTACAGTTTGAGCAGTTCTTC.

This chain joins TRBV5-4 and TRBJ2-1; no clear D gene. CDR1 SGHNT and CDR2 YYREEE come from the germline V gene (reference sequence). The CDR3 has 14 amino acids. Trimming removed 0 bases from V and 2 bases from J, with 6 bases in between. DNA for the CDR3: TGTGCCAGCAGCTTGGACCATACCTACAATGAGCAGTTCTTC. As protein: CASSLDHTYNEQFF.

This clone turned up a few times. CDR3 nucleotide sequence: TGCAGCGTTCAACGCGGACAGACTACTAACTATGGCTACACCTTC. Protein: CSVQRGQTTNYGYTF. The J gene is TRBJ1-2, the V gene TRBV29-1; D may be TRBD1 (6 bases). V was clipped by 5 bases and J by 0 bases, with 16 bases between them. The CDR3 loop spans 15 amino acids. Germline CDR1 SQVTM, CDR2 ANQGSEA.

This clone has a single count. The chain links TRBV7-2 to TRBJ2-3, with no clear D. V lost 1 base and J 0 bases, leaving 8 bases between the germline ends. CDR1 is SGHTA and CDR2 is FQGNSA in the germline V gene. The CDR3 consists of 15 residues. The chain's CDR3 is CASSLGAPSTDTQYF. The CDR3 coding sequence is TGTGCCAGCAGCTTAGGGGCCCCTAGCACAGATACGCAGTATTTT.

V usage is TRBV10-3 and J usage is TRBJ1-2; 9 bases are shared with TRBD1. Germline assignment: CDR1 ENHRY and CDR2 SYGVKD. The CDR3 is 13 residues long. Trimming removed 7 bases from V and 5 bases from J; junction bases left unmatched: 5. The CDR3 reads CAITNRGPYGYTF. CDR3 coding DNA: TGTGCCATCACTAACAGGGGGCCTTATGGCTACACCTTC.

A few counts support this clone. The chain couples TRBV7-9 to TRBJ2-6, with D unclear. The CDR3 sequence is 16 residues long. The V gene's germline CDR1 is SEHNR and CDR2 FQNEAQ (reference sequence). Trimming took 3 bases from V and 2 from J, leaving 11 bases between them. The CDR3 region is CASSFPLGAGANVLTF. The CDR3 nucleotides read TGTGCCAGCAGCTTCCCCCTAGGCGCTGGGGCCAACGTCCTGACTTTC. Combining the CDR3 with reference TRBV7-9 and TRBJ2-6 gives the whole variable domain DTGVSQNPRHKITKRGQNVTFRCDPISEHNRLYWYRQTLGQGPEFLTYFQNEAQLEKSRLLSDRFSAERPKGSFSTLEIQRTEQGDSAMYLCASSFPLGAGANVLTFGAGSRLTVL.

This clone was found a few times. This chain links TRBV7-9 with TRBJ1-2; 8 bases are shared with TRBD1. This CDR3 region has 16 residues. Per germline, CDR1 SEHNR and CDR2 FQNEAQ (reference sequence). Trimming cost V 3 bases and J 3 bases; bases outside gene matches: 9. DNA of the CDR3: TGTGCCAGCAGCTTTCCACAGGGGGAGAATGACTATGGCTACACCTTC. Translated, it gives CASSFPQGENDYGYTF.

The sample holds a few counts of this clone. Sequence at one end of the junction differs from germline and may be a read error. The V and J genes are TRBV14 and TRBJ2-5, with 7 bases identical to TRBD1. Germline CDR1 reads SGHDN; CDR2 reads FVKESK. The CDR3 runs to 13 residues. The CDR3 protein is CASNQQGMKTQYF. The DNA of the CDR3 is TGTGCCAGCAACCAACAGGGGATGAAGACCCAGTACTTC.

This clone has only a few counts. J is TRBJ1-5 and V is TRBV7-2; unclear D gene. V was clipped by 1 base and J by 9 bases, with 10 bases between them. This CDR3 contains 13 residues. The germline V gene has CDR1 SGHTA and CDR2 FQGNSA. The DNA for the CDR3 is TGTGCCAGCAGCTTAGTTACGCCCGGGCCCCAGCATTTT. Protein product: CASSLVTPGPQHF.

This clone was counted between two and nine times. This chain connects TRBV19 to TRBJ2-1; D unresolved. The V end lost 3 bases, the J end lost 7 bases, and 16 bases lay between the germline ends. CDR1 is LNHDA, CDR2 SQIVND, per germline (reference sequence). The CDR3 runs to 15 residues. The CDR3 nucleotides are TGTGCCAGTAGTATTCTCTGGAGCAGCACGAATGAGCAGTTCTTC. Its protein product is CASSILWSSTNEQFF. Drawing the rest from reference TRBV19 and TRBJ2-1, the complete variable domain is DGGITQSPKYLFRKEGQNVTLSCEQNLNHDAMYWYRQDPGQGLRLIYYSQIVNDFQKGDIAEGYSVSREKKESFPLTVTSAQKNPTAFYLCASSILWSSTNEQFFGPGTRLTVL.

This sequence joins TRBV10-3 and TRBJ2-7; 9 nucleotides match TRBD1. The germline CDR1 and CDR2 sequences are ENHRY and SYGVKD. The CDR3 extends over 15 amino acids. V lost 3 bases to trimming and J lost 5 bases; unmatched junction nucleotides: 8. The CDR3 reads CAISENGQGIHEQYF. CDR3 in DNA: TGTGCCATCAGTGAAAATGGACAGGGGATCCACGAGCAGTACTTC.

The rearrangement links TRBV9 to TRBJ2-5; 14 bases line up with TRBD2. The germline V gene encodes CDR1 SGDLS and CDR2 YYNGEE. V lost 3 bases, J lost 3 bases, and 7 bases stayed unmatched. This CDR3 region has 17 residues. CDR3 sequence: CASSAPKGLAGEETQYF. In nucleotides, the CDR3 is TGTGCCAGCAGCGCCCCCAAGGGACTAGCGGGAGAAGAGACCCAGTACTTC.

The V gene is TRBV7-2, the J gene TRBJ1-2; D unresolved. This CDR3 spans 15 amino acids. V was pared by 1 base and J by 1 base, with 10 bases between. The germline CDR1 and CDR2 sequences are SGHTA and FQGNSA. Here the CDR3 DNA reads TGTGCCAGCAGCTTAGGGGCAAACTTTAACTATGGCTACACCTTC. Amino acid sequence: CASSLGANFNYGYTF.

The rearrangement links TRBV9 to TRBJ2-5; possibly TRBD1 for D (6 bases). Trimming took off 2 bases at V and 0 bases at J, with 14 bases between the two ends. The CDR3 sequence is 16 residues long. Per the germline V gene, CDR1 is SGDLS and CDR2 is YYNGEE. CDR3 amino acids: CASSVTGTIHQETQYF. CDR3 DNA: TGTGCCAGCAGCGTGACCGGGACAATCCACCAAGAGACCCAGTACTTC.